The entry below gives a single TCR beta chain sequence along with its context. The data derive from a study of blood T cells in healthy people across ages. Using a J-beta primer mix together with a sample-barcoded 5' primer, a second PCR was run for about 6 to 12 cycles. TCRdb re-called the 5' RACE reads with MiXCR, one entry per CDR3 protein. Of 920,000 or so distinct CDR3 sequences in the sample, less than 50% were seen once. The receptor was derived from a woman aged 60 to 75 in good health. Sequencing was performed on blood.

The CDR3 reads CASSPTDGSSGYTF. DNA for the CDR3: TGCGCCAGCAGCCCAACCGACGGAAGCTCTGGCTACACCTTC. The rearrangement joins TRBV5-1 to TRBJ1-2; D not resolved. Trimming removed 4 bases from V and 7 bases from J, with 17 bases in between. This CDR3 contains 14 residues. Germline V gene data show CDR1 as SGHRS and CDR2 as YFSETQ.